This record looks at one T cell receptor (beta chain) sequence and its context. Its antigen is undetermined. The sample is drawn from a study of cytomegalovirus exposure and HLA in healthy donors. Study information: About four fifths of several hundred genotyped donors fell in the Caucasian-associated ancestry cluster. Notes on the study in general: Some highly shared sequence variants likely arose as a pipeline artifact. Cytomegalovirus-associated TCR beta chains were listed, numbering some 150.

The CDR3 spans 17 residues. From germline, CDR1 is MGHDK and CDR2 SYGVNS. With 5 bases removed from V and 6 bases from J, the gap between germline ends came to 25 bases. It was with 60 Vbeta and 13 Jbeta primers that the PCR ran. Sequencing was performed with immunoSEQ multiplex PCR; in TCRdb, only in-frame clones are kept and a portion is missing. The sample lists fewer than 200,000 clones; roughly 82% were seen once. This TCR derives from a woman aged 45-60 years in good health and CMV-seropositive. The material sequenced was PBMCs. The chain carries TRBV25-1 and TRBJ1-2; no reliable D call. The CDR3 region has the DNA TGTGCCAGCAGTCCGGAAGGAGACCTGAACACTCTAAATGGCTACACCTTC. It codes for CASSPEGDLNTLNGYTF.